The rows below give T cell receptor beta chains drawn from one sample of a study of T cell repertoires in cytomegalovirus infection. TCRdb fed the reads into MiXCR, producing one record per CDR3 protein. The profile shows over 450,000 distinct CDR3 sequences, around 10% of them singletons. Sequencing was done on a sample of PBMCs. The receptor set was obtained from a human donor in good health (CMV status not recorded). Some clones in this sample may be carry-over from other donors' samples. The CDR3 runs from the conserved cysteine through the conserved F or W.

TRBV7-8	TRBJ1-1	CATTRRAGQNTEAFF
TRBV12-3/TRBV12-4	TRBJ2-3	CASSSSSGIPLSTDTQYF
TRBV20-1	TRBJ2-3	CSSMKWGTDTQYF
TRBV5-1	TRBJ2-7	CASSLEASGGYEQYF
TRBV7-2	TRBJ2-1	CASSPGGRGSYNEQFF
TRBV5-5	TRBJ1-2	CASSRDPAAGDGYTF
TRBV4-2	TRBJ2-3	CASSQGGGRVGSTDTQYF
TRBV4-1	TRBJ2-1	CASSQDTYEQFF
TRBV24-1	TRBJ2-2	CATSAPGLNTGELFF
TRBV7-9	TRBJ2-1	CASSFKSGSYNEQFF
TRBV11-2	TRBJ2-4	CASSLGQRGGIQYF
TRBV19	TRBJ2-3	CASSIVSGGPPTSTDTQYF
TRBV7-2	TRBJ2-7	CASSEGSGRSYEQYF
TRBV6-5	TRBJ1-1	CASSLLGQTEAFF
TRBV6-5	TRBJ1-4	CASTPGQGAPEKLFF
TRBV20-1	TRBJ1-2	CSARSPQLFSFFNYGYTF
TRBV4-1	TRBJ1-1	CASSRSTGLNTEAFF
TRBV19	TRBJ2-1	CASSDGSYAGQFF
TRBV28	TRBJ1-6	CASRVLGQSNSPLHF
TRBV12-3/TRBV12-4	TRBJ1-3	CASRQTGYQNTIYF
TRBV9	TRBJ2-5	CASSVTVGSWETQYF
TRBV12-3/TRBV12-4	TRBJ1-1	CASSRTDSGTEAFF
TRBV7-8	TRBJ2-1	CASTPTRTTDEQFF
TRBV6-1	TRBJ2-3	CASSIQGVRTDTQYF
TRBV18	TRBJ1-5	CASSPLEHGSNQPQHF
TRBV14	TRBJ1-3	CASSQVDKRNTIYF
TRBV5-1	TRBJ2-5	CASSSLGVTTSPQYF
TRBV7-6	TRBJ2-2	CASSQRTGPTGELFF
TRBV7-9	TRBJ2-7	CASSLPPGTGGDEQYF
TRBV29-1	TRBJ2-1	CSVEAGVGDEQFF
TRBV28	TRBJ2-7	CASSLITVNYEQYF
TRBV6-1	TRBJ2-7	CATSLAGNDEQYF
TRBV2	TRBJ1-2	CASSQAGGVRTNYGYTF
TRBV27	TRBJ1-3	CASSQHRGLSGNTIYF
TRBV3-1	TRBJ2-7	CASSRSLAGGYEQYF
TRBV7-4	TRBJ2-1	CASSDRGRGQRGNEQFF
TRBV3-1	TRBJ1-2	CASSQVEGADGYTF
TRBV7-3	TRBJ2-1	CASSPRTGVNNEQFF
TRBV6-6	TRBJ2-7	CASSYGTSGSYEQYF
TRBV11-3	TRBJ2-3	CASSHSPSTDTQYF
TRBV29-1	TRBJ2-4	CSVKSKNIQYF
TRBV11-2	TRBJ2-3	CASSARRQKRTDTQYF
TRBV6-1	TRBJ1-1	CASSELGGEAFF
TRBV5-4	TRBJ2-3	CASSLAGSADTQYF
TRBV12-3/TRBV12-4	TRBJ2-1	CASRPGAGETYNEQFF
TRBV7-2	TRBJ2-1	CASSLVAGPAVF
TRBV2	TRBJ1-5	CASSEAVGSYQPQHF
TRBV7-2	TRBJ1-4	CASSLGRIYEKLFF
TRBV3-1	TRBJ1-1	CASSPGRGGEAFF
TRBV27	TRBJ2-1	CASSFSVPGLAGNEQFF
TRBV7-8	TRBJ2-7	CASSSLTGTGSYEQYF
TRBV12-3/TRBV12-4	TRBJ1-1	CASSSPGHWDTEAFF
TRBV15	TRBJ2-4	CATSRDHGAIQYF
TRBV28	TRBJ2-7	CASSPGLAGGSPYEQYF
TRBV7-8	TRBJ2-5	CASSSPETQYF
TRBV9	TRBJ2-1	CASSEGSGDSYNEQFF
TRBV7-3	TRBJ2-1	CASSPSARSSYNEQFF